This is a list of T cell receptor beta chains from one sample in a study of neurological immune-mediated disorders. MiXCR was run by TCRdb on the 5' RACE reads, yielding one entry per CDR3 protein. This sample has about 59,000 distinct CDR3 sequences, with over 9.5% found just once. The sequencing sample was made of PBMCs. The receptors were sampled from a woman between 55 and 75 years old with HTLV-1-associated myelopathy (HAM/TSP). Both conserved end residues are part of each CDR3. The D gene is left open where the match is weak. Where a row states a size, it is once, few, many or the class of an expanded clone; other rows omit it.

>.|.|TRBJ2-5|TRBV20-1
TGCAGTGCTATTCCGCTGGGAAAAGAGACCCAGTACTTC
CSAIPLGKETQYF
>many|.|TRBJ2-3|TRBV5-1
TGCGCCAGCAGCTTACGTGGGACTCATATTCTCAGCACAGATACGCAGTATTTT
CASSLRGTHILSTDTQYF
>many|.|TRBJ2-2|TRBV20-1
TGCAGTGCTAGAAAGAGTGGGTTGAACACCGGGGAGCTGTTTTTT
CSARKSGLNTGELFF
>many|.|TRBJ1-1|TRBV5-1
TGCGCCAGCAGCTTGGCCGGAGGGACGAACACTGAAGCTTTCTTT
CASSLAGGTNTEAFF
>many|.|TRBJ2-1|TRBV3-1
TGTGCCAGCAGCCAAGACCTGGGGGAGCAGTTCTTC
CASSQDLGEQFF
>many|TRBD2|TRBJ2-5|TRBV20-1
TGCAGTGCCAGACCCTCGACTAGCGGGAGAGCCCAGTACTTC
CSARPSTSGRAQYF
>many|TRBD1|TRBJ1-1|TRBV6-2/TRBV6-3
TGTGCCAGCAGTTACACGACAGGGGTGACTGAAGCTTTCTTT
CASSYTTGVTEAFF
>many|TRBD1|TRBJ2-2|TRBV5-1
TGCGCCAGCAATAAGAAAACGACAGGGGGGAACACCGGGGAGCTGTTTTTT
CASNKKTTGGNTGELFF
>few|.|TRBJ2-1|TRBV19
TGTGCCAGTAGTCCCCGGGGAGCCAATGAGCAGTTCTTC
CASSPRGANEQFF
>many|TRBD1|TRBJ2-2|TRBV9
TGTGCCAGCAGCCGACAGGGTTCGAACACCGGGGAGCTGTTTTTT
CASSRQGSNTGELFF
>many|.|TRBJ2-4|TRBV28
TGTGCCAGCACCTTAGGGACTCATAAAAACATTCAGTACTTC
CASTLGTHKNIQYF
>many|.|TRBJ2-3|TRBV25-1
TGTGCCAGCAGTGATCTCCAGGGTAGCGGCAACACAGATACGCAGTATTTT
CASSDLQGSGNTDTQYF
>.|.|TRBJ2-5|TRBV2
TGTGCCACCATAGACAAGACTGGTGGGGACACTGGGGCCCATTACTTC
CATIDKTGGDTGAHYF
>.|.|TRBJ2-2|TRBV28
TGTGCCAGCAGTTATGGGACGGCGAACACCGGGGAGCTGTTTTTT
CASSYGTANTGELFF
>.|.|TRBJ2-7|TRBV7-6
TGTGCCAGCAGCTTAGGCGGTAGCGCAACCTACGAGCAGTACTTC
CASSLGGSATYEQYF
>.|TRBD1|TRBJ2-2|TRBV5-1
TGCGCCAGCAGCCCCGGTCCCGGGACAGGGAAGAGGGCCGGGGAGCTGTTTTTT
CASSPGPGTGKRAGELFF
>few|TRBD1|TRBJ2-7|TRBV19
TGTGCCAGTAGTCCGGGACAGGGTGGATCCTACGAGCAGTACTTC
CASSPGQGGSYEQYF
>many|TRBD2|TRBJ2-5|TRBV5-1
TGCGCCAGCAGTTTCGACGGGGGGGCGCAAGGGACCCAGTACTTC
CASSFDGGAQGTQYF
>many|.|TRBJ2-7|TRBV5-1
TGCGCCAGCAGCTTGAACAGGGCGTCGAGCTCCTACGAGCAGTACTTC
CASSLNRASSSYEQYF
>few|TRBD1|TRBJ1-2|TRBV7-2
TGTGCCAGCAGCGCGCGGACAGGGATTGGGTATGGCTACACCTTC
CASSARTGIGYGYTF
>many|.|TRBJ2-3|TRBV29-1
TGCAGCGTTGTAGGTGCCCTTGATACGCAGTATTTT
CSVVGALDTQYF
>many|.|TRBJ2-1|TRBV20-1
TGCAGTGCTATCCTAGCGTCGAACGGGAATGAGCAGTTCTTC
CSAILASNGNEQFF
>.|TRBD1|TRBJ1-5|TRBV5-1
TGCGCCAGCAGAGCCGGGACAGGAGAGCAGCGCCAGCATTTT
CASRAGTGEQRQHF
>many|.|TRBJ2-7|TRBV12-3/TRBV12-4
TGTGCCAGCAGTTTGAGGGATTACTACGAGCAGTACTTC
CASSLRDYYEQYF
>many|TRBD1|TRBJ2-1|TRBV20-1
TGCAGTGGGGCGGGACAGGGGGCCTATGAGCAGTTCTTC
CSGAGQGAYEQFF
>many|TRBD2|TRBJ2-1|TRBV11-1
TGTGCCAGCAGCCCCAGAAGGGGCCTAGCGGGAGGTGGGCAGTTCTTC
CASSPRRGLAGGGQFF
>many|.|TRBJ2-3|TRBV29-1
TGCAGCGTTGACGGCCGGGAGCTCACAGATACGCAGTATTTT
CSVDGRELTDTQYF
>few|TRBD2|TRBJ2-2|TRBV7-6
TGTGCCAGCAAAAGCCCGGGACTAGCGGGAGCTTCCGGGGAGCTGTTTTTT
CASKSPGLAGASGELFF
>many|.|TRBJ2-2|TRBV7-9
TGTGCCAGCAGCTCTAAAAACACCGGGGAGCTGTTTTTT
CASSSKNTGELFF
>.|TRBD2|TRBJ2-7|TRBV6-2/TRBV6-3
TGTGCCAGCAGTTATTACAGACTAGCGGTTCGTCCCGGGGAGCAGTACTTC
CASSYYRLAVRPGEQYF
>many|.|TRBJ2-3|TRBV20-1
TGCAGTGCTAGAGAAAATAGGTTAGGCACGCAGTATTTT
CSARENRLGTQYF
>many|.|TRBJ2-6|TRBV7-8
TGTGCCAGCAGACCCGGGAGCTCTGGGGCCAACGTCCTGACTTTC
CASRPGSSGANVLTF
>many|TRBD2|TRBJ2-1|TRBV20-1
TGCAGTGCTCCTAGCGGGAGCACATACAATGAGCAGTTCTTC
CSAPSGSTYNEQFF
>many|.|TRBJ2-2|TRBV25-1
TGTGCCAGCAGTTTCACCGGGGAGCTGTTTTTT
CASSFTGELFF
>few|.|TRBJ1-1|TRBV9
TGTGCCAGCAGGCCCGCGGTGAAGAGGACTGAAGCTTTCTTT
CASRPAVKRTEAFF
>many|TRBD1|TRBJ2-7|TRBV5-1
TGCGCCAGCAGCGGGGACAGGGTTTACGAGCAGTACTTC
CASSGDRVYEQYF
>many|.|TRBJ2-3|TRBV6-2/TRBV6-3
TGTGCCAGCATGCCGGGGGGCCACACAGATACGCAGTATTTT
CASMPGGHTDTQYF
>.|.|TRBJ2-3|TRBV15
TGTGCCACCAGCCCCTGGGGGAGCACAGATACGCAGTATTTT
CATSPWGSTDTQYF
>many|.|TRBJ1-2|TRBV3-1
TGTGCCAGCAGCCAAGGGGGGAGGCCTGGCTACACCTTC
CASSQGGRPGYTF
>many|.|TRBJ2-3|TRBV20-1
TGCAGTGCTGGTAGCCGATTCACAGATACGCAGTATTTT
CSAGSRFTDTQYF
>many|.|TRBJ2-7|TRBV7-2
TGTGCCAGCAGCCCTTTCTTTGACGAGCAGTACTTC
CASSPFFDEQYF
>medium-sized|.|TRBJ1-2|TRBV6-6
TGTGCCAGCAGTACCTCCCCTCAGAACTATGGCTACACCTTC
CASSTSPQNYGYTF
>many|.|TRBJ2-1|TRBV29-1
TGCAGCGTTGTACAGGGCAAGAATGAGCAGTTCTTC
CSVVQGKNEQFF
>.|.|TRBJ2-7|TRBV19
TGTGCCAGTAGTAACGACTTACTCTCCTACGAGCAGTACTTC
CASSNDLLSYEQYF
>many|.|TRBJ2-7|TRBV7-2
TGTGCCAGCAGCTTAGCGGTTGGGCTCTACGAGCAGTACTTC
CASSLAVGLYEQYF
>many|.|TRBJ2-1|TRBV5-1
TGCGCCAGCAGCTTTTTCTACGGGAGTAATGAGCAGTTCTTC
CASSFFYGSNEQFF
>many|.|TRBJ2-7|TRBV5-1
TGCGCCAGCAGCTCGGGACACGAGCAGTACTTC
CASSSGHEQYF
>many|.|TRBJ1-6|TRBV28
TGTGCCAGCAGTCCAACGAGTAAAGGGGGCTCCTATAATTCACCCCTCCACTTT
CASSPTSKGGSYNSPLHF
>many|.|TRBJ2-7|TRBV5-6
TGTGCCAGCAGCTTGAGCCGGACCTACCTTAAGGCTTCCTACGAGCAGTACTTC
CASSLSRTYLKASYEQYF
>.|.|TRBJ2-3|TRBV21-1
TGTGCCAGCAGCGCCCGGGACAGGACTCGCACAGATACGCAGTATTTT
CASSARDRTRTDTQYF
>few|.|TRBJ2-1|TRBV29-1
TGCAGCGTTCAAGTCCAGCTGAGCTCCTACAATGAGCAGTTCTTC
CSVQVQLSSYNEQFF